This TCR beta chain emerged from a study of graft-versus-host responses after intestinal transplantation. Processed graft tissue released its intraepithelial and lamina propria lymphocytes. Sequencing used immunoSEQ multiplex PCR; TCRdb keeps in-frame clones, though not all of them. The top ten hold approximately 31% of the sample, which has thousands of clones, approximately 79% seen once. The CDR3 consists of 16 residues. V shed 4 bases, J shed 5 bases, and the junction held 10 bases outside the gene matches. In germline, CDR1 is KGHSH, CDR2 LQKENI. This receptor was taken from a human patient who received an intestinal transplant, so some T cells may come from the graft donor. The sequences come from ileum tissue, collected 494 days after intestinal transplant. The rearrangement uses TRBV18 and TRBJ2-5, with 10 bases identical to TRBD2. In DNA, the CDR3 is TGTGCCAGCTCACTATCCAGCGGGAGGGCCGTGGAGACCCAGTACTTC. Translating gives CASSLSSGRAVETQYF.